This TCR beta chain was captured by sequencing in a study of neurological immune-mediated disorders (dated by TCRdb to about 2019). Regarding the research as a whole: The study compared peripheral blood TCR-beta repertoires of HTLV-I-associated myelopathy (HAM/TSP) patients, multiple sclerosis patients and healthy controls using UMI-based sequencing. The roughly 100 TCR-beta libraries included longitudinal samples, technical triplicates and paired sorted CD4+ and CD8+ T-cell subsets alongside PBMC samples. Of the roughly 71 subjects in the cohort, about 14 were HAM/TSP patients, some 34 were multiple sclerosis patients, and some 20 were healthy controls.

Healthy controls were blood bank volunteers in Maryland, USA. For the unsorted PBMC libraries, 2 million PBMCs were stored in RNAlater at -80 degrees C until RNA extraction and were used to generate the libraries. PBMCs were separated from peripheral blood using Ficoll-Hypaque density gradient centrifugation and then cryopreserved in liquid nitrogen. This clonotype was counted at least ten times. The specificity of this receptor is unknown. The input lacks base qualities; no much larger clone sits a single base away. cDNA synthesis used template-switch 5'RACE with a primer carrying a 10-nucleotide random unique molecular identifier tagging each TCR transcript. Over 200 million TCR-beta sequences, covering 15-18 subjects, were produced in each sequencing run. The RNeasy kit was used to extract total RNA. The KAPA Real-time Library Amplification kit was used to amplify TCR-beta VDJ regions with primers targeting the TCR constant region and the 5'RACE anchor. A first PCR added sample indexes and Illumina adaptors, after which a second PCR increased the library yield. After Ampure bead purification, the roughly 650 bp TCR product was size-selected on a 2% E-gel SizeSelection system. Before pooling, libraries had their quality checked on a Bioanalyzer, their concentration measured with Qubit, and their quantity determined with the Kapa Library Quantification kit. Libraries were sequenced paired-end 2 x 150 bp on an Illumina HiSeq 2500. To increase sequence diversity, roughly 24-32% phiX was spiked into each library pool. The authors processed their data as follows. The quality-filtered reads were processed with the UMI-based MiGEC pipeline, whose error correction step removed more than 80% of the raw TCR sequences. IMGT germline references were used for alignment of VDJ genes, and clonotypes were defined by a unique CDR3 amino acid sequence together with V-J genes. Clonal expansion, Shannon diversity, and CDR3 relatedness (CalcPairwiseDistances, ClusterSamples) were evaluated with VDJtools, and phylogenetic trees were built with CLCbio workbench. Using coefficient-of-variation modelling across technical triplicates, the study counted a clone as expanded if it had at least 8 unique UMIs. Using fastp trimming at Q25 and MiXCR clonotype assembly, TCRdb reanalyzed the public sequencing data and kept in-frame beta chains. Rows matching on CDR3 protein sequence are summarized as one entry with the most common DNA and genes. The V and J calls, along with clone size, are taken from TCRdb and not from the paper's own processing. Present in this sample are around 47,000 distinct CDR3 sequences, roughly 12% of which were seen just once. The top ten clones comprise around 1.3% of the sample.

Study-wide conclusions, independent of this receptor: TCR clonal expansion was highest in HAM/TSP patients and lowest in MS patients, with MS patients falling below even healthy controls. Expanded clones from different subjects shared no identical CDR3 amino acid sequences, which suggests that TCR-beta repertoires were private in all groups.

V is cut by 6 bases and J by 3 bases, and the space between the germline ends is 18 bases. The germline V gene (reference sequence) supplies CDR1 MNHNY and CDR2 SVGAGI. The CDR3, from cysteine to phenylalanine, totals 15 residues. The DNA shown is the 45-base CDR3, in frame from base 1. This chain joins TRBV6-6 to TRBJ2-7; tentative D gene TRBD1, with 5 bases matching. The specimen sequenced was PBMCs. The TCR originated in a female donor in good health. The CDR3 region reads CASRARALGVYEQYF. The nucleotides are TGTGCCAGCAGAGCCCGGGCCTTAGGGGTCTACGAGCAGTACTTC.